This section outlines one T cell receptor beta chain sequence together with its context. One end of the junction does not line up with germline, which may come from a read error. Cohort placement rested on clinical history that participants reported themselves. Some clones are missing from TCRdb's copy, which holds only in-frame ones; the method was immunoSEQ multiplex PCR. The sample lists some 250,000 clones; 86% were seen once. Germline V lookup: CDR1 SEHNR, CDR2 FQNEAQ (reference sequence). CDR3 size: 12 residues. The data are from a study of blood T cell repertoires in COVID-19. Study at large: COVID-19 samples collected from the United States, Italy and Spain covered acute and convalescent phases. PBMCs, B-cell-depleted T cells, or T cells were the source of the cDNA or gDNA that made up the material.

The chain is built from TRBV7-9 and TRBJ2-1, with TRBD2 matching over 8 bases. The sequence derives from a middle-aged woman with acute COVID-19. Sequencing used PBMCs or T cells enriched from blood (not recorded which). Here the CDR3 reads CASSRSGSNGIF. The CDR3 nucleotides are TGTGCCAGCAGCAGAAGCGGGAGTAACGGGATCTTC.